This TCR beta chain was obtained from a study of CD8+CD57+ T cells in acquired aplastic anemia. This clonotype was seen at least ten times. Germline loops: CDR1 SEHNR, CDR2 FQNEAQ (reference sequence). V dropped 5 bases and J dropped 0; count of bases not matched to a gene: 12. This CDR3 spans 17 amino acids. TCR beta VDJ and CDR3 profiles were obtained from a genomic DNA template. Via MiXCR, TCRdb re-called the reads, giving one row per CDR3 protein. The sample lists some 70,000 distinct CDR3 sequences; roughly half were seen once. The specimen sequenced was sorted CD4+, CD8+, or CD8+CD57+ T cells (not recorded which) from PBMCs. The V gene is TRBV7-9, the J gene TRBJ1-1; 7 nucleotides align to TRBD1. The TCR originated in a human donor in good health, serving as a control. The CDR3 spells CASSRHHDRAMNTEAFF. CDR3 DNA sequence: TGTGCCAGCAGCCGACACCATGACAGGGCGATGAACACTGAAGCTTTCTTT. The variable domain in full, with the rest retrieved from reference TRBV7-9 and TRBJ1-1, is DTGVSQNPRHKITKRGQNVTFRCDPISEHNRLYWYRQTLGQGPEFLTYFQNEAQLEKSRLLSDRFSAERPKGSFSTLEIQRTEQGDSAMYLCASSRHHDRAMNTEAFFGQGTRLTVV.